The TCR beta chain under discussion was sequenced for a study of blood T cell repertoires in COVID-19. Assay used: immunoSEQ multiplex PCR; TCRdb lists only in-frame clones, some missing. The table includes some 300,000 clones, more than 90% detected once. The CDR3 extends over 15 amino acids. V lost 1 base and J 4 bases, leaving 13 bases between the germline ends. Per germline, CDR1 SGHRS and CDR2 YFSETQ. The material sequenced was PBMCs or T cells enriched from blood (not recorded which). This clonotype originated in a young woman who had been exposed to COVID-19. This rearrangement joins TRBV5-1 to TRBJ2-3, with a possible D match to TRBD2 (5 bases). The CDR3: CASSLQAGSADTQYF. The CDR3 nucleotides are TGCGCCAGCAGCTTGCAGGCGGGCAGCGCAGATACGCAGTATTTT.